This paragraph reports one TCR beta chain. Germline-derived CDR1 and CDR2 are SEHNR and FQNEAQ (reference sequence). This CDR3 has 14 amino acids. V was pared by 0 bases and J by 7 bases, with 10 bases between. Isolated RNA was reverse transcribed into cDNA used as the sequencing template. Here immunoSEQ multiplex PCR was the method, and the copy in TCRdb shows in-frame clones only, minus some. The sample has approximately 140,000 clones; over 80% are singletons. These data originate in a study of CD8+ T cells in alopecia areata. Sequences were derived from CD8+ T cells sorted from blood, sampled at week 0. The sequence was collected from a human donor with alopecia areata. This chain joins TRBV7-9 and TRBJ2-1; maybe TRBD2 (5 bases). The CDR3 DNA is TGTGCCAGCAGCTTAGCCACTAGTGCGAATGAGCAGTTCTTC. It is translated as CASSLATSANEQFF.